One and the same sample provided the 30 T cell receptor beta chains below, sequenced in a study of beta chain features in type 1 diabetes (dated by TCRdb to 2016 to 2019). What the study reported, not specific to this receptor: In all four CD4+ subsets, TCRB CDR3 length was moderately but significantly shorter in type 1 diabetes patients.

For these TCRs, the target antigens are not known. The library was generated by the immunoSEQ multiplex PCR assay. All of the isolated RNA was reverse transcribed with the High Capacity cDNA Reverse Transcription Kit, so expressed TCRB transcripts were sequenced. TCRdb holds this immuneACCESS table with in-frame rearrangements only. Some clones are missing; in checked studies, unresolved V genes explain under half, and the rest has no known cause. Across this sample there are around 180,000 clones, with 6.5% to 9.5% seen only once. The ten most abundant clones make up 0.94% of the sample. The sequencing input was central memory CD4+ T cells from blood. The receptor set was obtained from a middle-aged woman with type 1 diabetes.

The V call is TRBV7-2, the J call TRBJ1-1; 7 bases align to TRBD1. V trimming: 4 bases; J trimming: 5 bases; junction bases outside the gene matches: 7. The CDR3 extends over 14 amino acids. The germline V gene encodes CDR1 SGHTA and CDR2 FQGNSA. The CDR3 DNA follows: TGTGCCAGCAGCTCCCAGGGGGGACCAACTGAAGCTTTCTTT. Residues: CASSSQGGPTEAFF.

This chain uses TRBV28 with TRBJ2-1, with unresolved D. The CDR3 is 12 amino acids. With 6 bases removed from V and 15 bases from J, the gap between germline ends came to 18 bases. The germline CDR1 and CDR2 sequences are MDHEN and SYDVKM. The CDR3 DNA sequence: TGTGCCAGCAGCAAACCCAACGCCGTCGGGTTCTTC. Amino acid sequence: CASSKPNAVGFF.

This sequence joins TRBV18 and TRBJ1-5; no reliable D call. The CDR3 consists of 13 residues. The ends were cut back, 1 base at V and 5 bases at J, with 6 bases in the middle. Looked up from germline, CDR1 is KGHSH and CDR2 is LQKENI. This CDR3 reads CASSPLIDQPQHF. The DNA of the CDR3 is TGTGCCAGCTCACCACTTATAGATCAGCCCCAGCATTTT.

This clone was seen more than once but under ten times. The genes are TRBV5-4 and TRBJ2-1; D gene unclear. This CDR3 has 12 residues. V lost 5 bases and J 2 bases, leaving 5 bases between the germline ends. CDR1 and CDR2 (germline): SGHNT, YYREEE (reference sequence). The CDR3 spells CASRETYNEQFF. DNA of the CDR3: TGTGCCAGCAGGGAGACCTACAATGAGCAGTTCTTC.

This chain links TRBV4-1 with TRBJ2-3, with D possibly being TRBD1 (6 bases). V was cut by 3 bases and J by 1 base, with 14 bases left in between. CDR3 length: 16 residues. Germline CDR1 MGHRA, CDR2 YSYEKL. The CDR3 nucleotides read TGCGCCAGCAGCCAGGATGGACAGTCCGGCACAGATACGCAGTATTTT. The encoded protein is CASSQDGQSGTDTQYF.

This chain links TRBV7-2 with TRBJ1-5; no definite D call. Germline lookup yields CDR1 SGHTA and CDR2 FQGNSA. The V and J ends lost 5 bases and 3 bases respectively, with 17 bases between them. This CDR3 contains 16 residues. For the CDR3, the DNA is TGTGCCAGCAGCCTCAGTTCCGGGATCAACAATCAGCCCCAGCATTTT. This translates into CASSLSSGINNQPQHF.

The V and J genes are TRBV18 and TRBJ1-1; no firm D call. Trimming left V 3 bases short and J 1 base short, with 9 bases between. The germline V gene has CDR1 KGHSH and CDR2 LQKENI. The CDR3 totals 14 residues. In DNA form, the CDR3 reads TGTGCCAGCTCACCTCCGGGATCGAACACTGAAGCTTTCTTT. It specifies CASSPPGSNTEAFF. Full variable domain (missing parts from reference TRBV18 and TRBJ1-1): NAGVMQNPRHLVRRRGQEARLRCSPMKGHSHVYWYRQLPEEGLKFMVYLQKENIIDESGMPKERFSAEFPKEGPSILRIQQVVRGDSAAYFCASSPPGSNTEAFFGQGTRLTVV.

This rearrangement joins TRBV7-3 to TRBJ2-1; D is possibly TRBD2 (6 bases). This CDR3 region has 15 residues. Trimming cost V 1 base and J 3 bases, with 10 bases left between them. Germline loops: CDR1 SGHTA, CDR2 FQGTGA. In DNA, the CDR3 is TGTGCCAGCAGCTTAAACCCCGGGGGCTACAATGAGCAGTTCTTC. It specifies CASSLNPGGYNEQFF.

This clone occurred many times. The rearrangement uses TRBV11-2 and TRBJ1-2; weak D call: TRBD1 (5 bases). The V end lost 0 bases, the J end lost 4 bases, and 15 bases lay between the germline ends. The CDR3 has 16 amino acids. Germline-derived CDR1 and CDR2 are SGHAT and FQNNGV. The CDR3, as DNA: TGTGCCAGCAGCTTAGATCTCAGGGCCGATGCCTATGGCTACACCTTC. Its protein product is CASSLDLRADAYGYTF.

This clone was detected a few times. The J gene is TRBJ1-6, the V gene TRBV7-9; TRBD1 aligns across 7 bases. Germline CDR1 reads SEHNR; CDR2 reads FQNEAQ (reference sequence). With 5 bases clipped from V and 7 bases from J, the junction kept 5 bases outside the gene matches. CDR3 size: 14 residues. The CDR3 DNA follows: TGTGCCAGCAGCACCGGGACAGAGAATTCACCCCTCCACTTT. It yields the protein CASSTGTENSPLHF.

The gene calls are TRBV7-9 and TRBJ2-1; D is uncertain. The CDR3 runs to 13 residues. V was shortened by 3 bases and J by 1 base, with 4 bases between the two germline ends. Germline lookup yields CDR1 SEHNR and CDR2 FQNEAQ (reference sequence). CDR3 region: CASSFISYNEQFF. CDR3 nucleotide sequence: TGTGCCAGCAGCTTTATTTCCTACAATGAGCAGTTCTTC.

The chain couples TRBV11-3 to TRBJ2-1; 7 positions agree with TRBD1. Germline V gene lookup returns CDR1 SGHNT and CDR2 YENEEA. CDR3 length equals 15 residues. The ends lost 1 base at V and 7 bases at J; junction bases unmatched: 7. In nucleotides, the CDR3 is TGTGCCAGCAGCTTAGCCCTTTCACAGGGGAATGAGCAGTTCTTC. As protein: CASSLALSQGNEQFF.

This chain links TRBV14 with TRBJ1-2; D is perhaps TRBD1 (5 bases). The CDR3 runs to 15 residues. Germline V gene lookup returns CDR1 SGHDN and CDR2 FVKESK. Trimming pared 1 base from V and 4 bases from J, leaving 13 bases between. The CDR3 DNA reads TGTGCCAGCAGCCAAGCCCTGGGGGGGACCTATGGCTACACCTTC. This encodes CASSQALGGTYGYTF.

The rearrangement uses TRBV4-1 and TRBJ1-5; tentative D call: TRBD1 (6 bases). The V gene's germline CDR1 is MGHRA and CDR2 YSYEKL. The CDR3 spans 16 residues. Trimming took off 1 base at V and 2 bases at J, with 12 bases between the two ends. CDR3 coding DNA: TGCGCCAGCAGCCAAGCTCCGGGACAACGCAATCAGCCCCAGCATTTT. It translates to CASSQAPGQRNQPQHF.

V usage is TRBV7-6 and J usage is TRBJ1-1; no definite D call. CDR1 and CDR2 from the germline V gene are SGHVS and FNYEAQ. V gave up 5 bases and J gave up 6 bases, with 13 bases separating them. The CDR3 is 13 amino acids. The CDR3 nucleotides read TGTGCCAGCAGCACCCCCGGGAGTGCTGAAGCTTTCTTT. Protein sequence: CASSTPGSAEAFF.

The CDR3 nucleotides are TGTGCCAGTAGTCAGGGGAAGAACACTGAAGCTTTCTTT. The encoded protein is CASSQGKNTEAFF. The chain carries TRBV19 and TRBJ1-1, with D perhaps TRBD1 (6 bases). Trimming pared 5 bases from V and 1 base from J, leaving 8 bases between. The CDR3 length is 13 residues. Per the germline V gene, CDR1 is LNHDA and CDR2 is SQIVND (reference sequence). Using reference TRBV19 and TRBJ1-1 for the parts outside the CDR3, the full variable domain is DGGITQSPKYLFRKEGQNVTLSCEQNLNHDAMYWYRQDPGQGLRLIYYSQIVNDFQKGDIAEGYSVSREKKESFPLTVTSAQKNPTAFYLCASSQGKNTEAFFGQGTRLTVV.

The chain combines TRBV18 with TRBJ2-7; 12 bases align to TRBD1. The CDR3 length is 14 residues. Germline CDR1 KGHSH, CDR2 LQKENI. Trimming removed 7 bases from V and 5 bases from J; junction bases left unmatched: 6. The CDR3 region has the DNA TGTGCCAGCTACGCCGGGACAGGGGGCGACGAGCAGTACTTC. Its translation: CASYAGTGGDEQYF.

This clone was picked up many times. The chain combines TRBV7-2 with TRBJ1-1; unclear D gene. Between the trimmed V and J ends, which lost 6 bases and 2 bases, there was a span of 10 bases. Germline V lookup: CDR1 SGHTA, CDR2 FQGNSA. This CDR3 comprises 13 residues. The CDR3 DNA is TGTGCCAGCAGTTACAGTTCCAACACTGAAGCTTTCTTT. It is translated as CASSYSSNTEAFF.

V gene TRBV25-1 combines with J gene TRBJ1-1, with 7 bases that match TRBD1. The CDR3 loop spans 15 amino acids. The V gene end was trimmed by 1 base and the J gene end by 6 bases; junction bases not matched to a gene: 8. Germline values: CDR1 MGHDK, CDR2 SYGVNS. CDR3 DNA: TGTGCCAGCAGTGAATCCAGGGGGACAGCCGCTGAAGCTTTCTTT. Its protein is CASSESRGTAAEAFF.

In its sample, this clone was seen a few times. This chain connects TRBV4-1 to TRBJ2-7; 7 nucleotides align to TRBD1. Germline V gene lookup returns CDR1 MGHRA and CDR2 YSYEKL. The CDR3 extends over 20 amino acids. Losses at the gene ends were 0 bases for V and 0 bases for J; bases not matched to a gene: 17. CDR3 in amino acids: CASSQEPLGFRGTRSYEQYF. The DNA of the CDR3 is TGCGCCAGCAGCCAAGAACCTCTCGGTTTCAGGGGGACCCGCTCCTACGAGCAGTACTTC.

Comment on this clone: A read error is possible here, since a much larger clone lies one base away. The chain combines TRBV15 with TRBJ2-4; TRBD1 matches 7 bases. From germline, CDR1 is LNHNV and CDR2 YYDKDF (reference sequence). The CDR3 loop spans 17 amino acids. Here the CDR3 reads CATSREAREQGKSIQYF. CDR3 bases: TGTGCCACCAGCAGAGAGGCCAGGGAACAGGGGAAAAGCATTCAGTACTTC.

The CDR3 here is CASSPSQTDTQYF. In DNA, the CDR3 is TGTGCCAGCTCACCAAGCCAAACAGATACGCAGTATTTT. V gene TRBV18 combines with J gene TRBJ2-3; no definite D call. Trimming shortened V by 2 bases and J by 3 bases, and 6 bases separated the two germline ends. The V gene's germline CDR1 is KGHSH and CDR2 LQKENI. This CDR3 has 13 residues.

V is TRBV7-3 and J is TRBJ1-1; D is unresolved. The germline V and J ends were trimmed by 6 bases and 0 bases, with 8 bases remaining between them. The CDR3 has 13 residues. CDR1 is SGHTA and CDR2 is FQGTGA in the germline V gene. CDR3 residues: CASRVEVNTEAFF. CDR3 in DNA: TGTGCCAGCAGGGTAGAGGTGAACACTGAAGCTTTCTTT.

The sample holds a few counts of this clone. The V gene is TRBV2, the J gene TRBJ1-5; D is perhaps TRBD1 (5 bases). The CDR3 has 14 residues. V gave up 2 bases and J gave up 6 bases, with 11 bases separating them. CDR1 and CDR2 (germline): SNHLY, FYNNEI. DNA for the CDR3: TGTGCCAGCAGTGAACGGACAATCAGTCAGCCCCAGCATTTT. It codes for CASSERTISQPQHF.

This clone was picked up a small number of times. The chain uses TRBV28 and TRBJ1-2, with D possibly matching TRBD1 (5 bases). Germline V lookup: CDR1 MDHEN, CDR2 SYDVKM. Trimming removed 7 bases from V and 8 bases from J, with 17 bases in between. This CDR3 comprises 13 residues. CDR3 bases: TGTGCCAGCACCCGGACCTTCGGGGGAGGCTACACCTTC. Its translation is CASTRTFGGGYTF.

This clone has just one count. This rearrangement joins TRBV28 to TRBJ2-5; possible D gene TRBD2, 6 bases. The ends were cut back, 4 bases at V and 5 bases at J, with 17 bases in the middle. The CDR3 is 15 amino acids. Germline V CDR1 and CDR2: MDHEN, SYDVKM. CDR3 in amino acids: CASSSARGTWETQYF. CDR3 DNA sequence: TGTGCCAGCAGTTCCGCCCGGGGGACTTGGGAGACCCAGTACTTC.

This clone was observed a handful of times. The rearrangement joins TRBV7-2 to TRBJ1-3, with 8 bases identical to TRBD1. Germline CDR1 is SGHTA and CDR2 is FQGNSA. The V and J ends lost 4 bases and 3 bases, in that order; junction bases with no gene match: 5. The CDR3 runs to 15 residues. This CDR3 is CASSSQGASGNTIYF. The CDR3 nucleotides are TGTGCCAGCAGCTCTCAGGGGGCAAGTGGAAACACCATATATTTT.

The chain joins TRBV7-2 to TRBJ1-2; D gene unclear. This CDR3 has 16 residues. Looked up from germline, CDR1 is SGHTA and CDR2 is FQGNSA. V lost 5 bases and J lost 7, with 23 bases in between. The CDR3 region has the DNA TGTGCCAGCAGCCTTCTCCCCGGGAAGGGAGTCGGTGGCTACACCTTC. Amino acid sequence: CASSLLPGKGVGGYTF.

Details on this clone: Other nucleotide sequences from this sample produce the same CDR3. The chain combines TRBV7-2 with TRBJ2-3; D ambiguous. This CDR3 comprises 13 residues. Germline V gene lookup returns CDR1 SGHTA and CDR2 FQGNSA. Trimming stripped 1 base from V and 3 bases from J, with 5 bases between. For the CDR3, the DNA is TGTGCCAGCAGCTTAGGACAAACAGATACGCAGTATTTT. It translates to CASSLGQTDTQYF.

The chain is built from TRBV7-3 and TRBJ2-1; 9 bases match TRBD2. J was trimmed by 12 bases and V by 5 bases; bases with no gene match: 8. CDR1 is SGHTA and CDR2 is FQGTGA in the germline V gene. This CDR3 comprises 13 residues. In DNA form, the CDR3 reads TGTGCCAGCAGCCAAAACTTAGCGGGAGCGCAGTTCTTC. This encodes CASSQNLAGAQFF.